A single sample is the source of the 6 T cell receptor beta chains below, sequenced in a study of cytomegalovirus exposure and HLA in healthy donors. PCR involved 60 Vbeta and 13 Jbeta primers. Profiling relied on immunoSEQ multiplex PCR, and the TCRdb table lists in-frame clones only, not all of them. The data hold 100,000 or so clones, with about four fifths observed a single time. Sequenced input: PBMCs. These receptors were obtained from a man aged 18-30 years in good health and CMV-seronegative.

The gene calls are TRBV7-6 and TRBJ2-2; 10 positions agree with TRBD2. J lost 6 bases, V lost 5 bases, and 12 bases had no gene match. The CDR3 covers 17 residues. Germline values: CDR1 SGHVS, CDR2 FNYEAQ. CDR3 coding DNA: TGTGCCAGCAGCACTCAGGGGGGGCTAGCGGGAGCCGGGGAGCTGTTTTTT. It translates to CASSTQGGLAGAGELFF.

This chain connects TRBV5-6 to TRBJ1-1; no firm D call. Germline V lookup: CDR1 SGHDT, CDR2 YYEEEE. V was clipped by 1 base and J by 0 bases, with 13 bases between them. This CDR3 contains 16 residues. The CDR3 bases are TGTGCCAGCAGCTTGCTTATAGGACTGATGAACACTGAAGCTTTCTTT. It translates to CASSLLIGLMNTEAFF.

Comment on this clone: The sample has other DNA sequences that encode this CDR3 too. The chain links TRBV6-5 to TRBJ2-7; possibly TRBD2 for D (6 bases). CDR1 is MNHEY, CDR2 SVGAGI, per germline. The CDR3 sequence is 13 residues long. Trimming cost V 5 bases and J 3 bases, with 11 bases left between them. CDR3: CASSPPGVYEQYF. The DNA of the CDR3 is TGTGCCAGCAGTCCCCCGGGAGTCTACGAGCAGTACTTC.

The chain uses TRBV6-5 and TRBJ1-5; D remains ambiguous. Germline CDR1 is MNHEY and CDR2 is SVGAGI. Deletions cut 6 bases from V and 9 bases from J, with 15 bases between. This CDR3 is 13 amino acids long. The CDR3 bases are TGTGCCAGCAGAAGACGCACTACTGGGCCCCAGCATTTT. It translates to CASRRRTTGPQHF.

The V call is TRBV30, the J call TRBJ2-7, with TRBD2 matching 9 bases. Germline V lookup: CDR1 GTSNPN, CDR2 SVGIG (reference sequence). J was trimmed by 2 bases and V by 4 bases; bases with no gene match: 3. The CDR3 runs to 13 residues. CDR3 sequence (DNA): TGTGCCTGGAAGGCGGGAGGGCCCTACGAGCAGTACTTC. Its translation: CAWKAGGPYEQYF.

The genes are TRBV7-9 and TRBJ2-2; 9 positions match TRBD1. Germline assignment: CDR1 SEHNR and CDR2 FQNEAQ (reference sequence). V lost 5 bases to trimming and J lost 6 bases; unmatched junction nucleotides: 7. The CDR3 has 15 residues. For the CDR3, the DNA is TGTGCCAGCAGCCCACCGGGACAGGGCGCCGGGGAGCTGTTTTTT. It translates to CASSPPGQGAGELFF.